The T cell receptor beta chain described here comes from a study of blood T cell repertoires in COVID-19. At the level of the study: The origin of the acute and convalescent COVID-19 samples was the United States, Italy and Spain.

The Seattle patients joined while their infection was active and were tracked longitudinally afterward. Germline values: CDR1 MNHEY, CDR2 SVGAGI. The CDR3 extends over 15 amino acids. Trimming took 3 bases from V and 2 from J, leaving 12 bases between them. Original processing notes: Estimation of nucleated cell counts relied on the amplification of reference gene primers. The repertoire was sequenced with immunoSEQ multiplex PCR; TCRdb's copy has only in-frame clones and lacks some. For V, J and clone size, that table is used; D and trimming come from the DNA. In the table there are about 180,000 clones, roughly 88% of which are singletons.

The gene calls are TRBV6-5 and TRBJ2-3; D perhaps matches TRBD2 (6 bases). This receptor was obtained from an older man with COVID-19, enrolled during active disease. Sequenced sample: peripheral blood. The CDR3, as DNA: TGTGCCAGCAGTTATGATGTAGCGGACACAGATACGCAGTATTTT. Its translation is CASSYDVADTDTQYF.